The 15 T cell receptor beta chains in this list originate from one sample, sequenced in a study of T cell changes during pregnancy in multiple sclerosis. Sequencing used immunoSEQ multiplex PCR; TCRdb keeps in-frame clones, though not all of them. The table records around 81,000 clones, over 85% of them present only once. This sample comprised peripheral blood, obtained after pregnancy. The receptors were gathered from a female donor in good health, enrolled as a control in a pregnancy study.

V is TRBV28 and J is TRBJ2-1, with 7 bases fitting TRBD2. This CDR3 comprises 15 residues. V dropped 3 bases and J dropped 10; count of bases not matched to a gene: 12. The germline V gene encodes CDR1 MDHEN and CDR2 SYDVKM. The CDR3 DNA follows: TGTGCCAGCAGTTTCCGACTAGCTAAGTCCTGGGAGCAGTTCTTC. Protein: CASSFRLAKSWEQFF. Looking up the rest from reference TRBV28 and TRBJ2-1 gives the full variable domain: DVKVTQSSRYLVKRTGEKVFLECVQDMDHENMFWYRQDPGLGLRLIYFSYDVKMKEKGDIPEGYSVSREKKERFSLILESASTNQTSMYLCASSFRLAKSWEQFFGPGTRLTVL.

This chain uses TRBV5-6 with TRBJ2-5; TRBD1 agrees at 8 bases. The J call is doubtful: the DNA matches TRBJ2-7 better. Germline V CDR1 and CDR2: SGHDT, YYEEEE. This CDR3 is built from 15 residues. The CDR3 DNA reads as TGTGCCAGCAGCTTGGGGGGGACAGGCATCAGCGAGCAGTACTTC. Its protein is CASSLGGTGISEQYF.

J is TRBJ1-5 and V is TRBV18, with D possibly being TRBD1 (5 bases). V lost 2 bases to trimming and J lost 0 bases, with 11 bases between them. Germline CDR1 KGHSH, CDR2 LQKENI. This CDR3 has 16 residues. The CDR3 DNA follows: TGTGCCAGCTCACCAGTACCAGGGCCTAGCAATCAGCCCCAGCATTTT. Amino acid sequence: CASSPVPGPSNQPQHF.

DNA of the CDR3: TGTGCCAGCAGTTCCCCACCGGAGCGCTATGAGCAGTTCTTC. Translated: CASSSPPERYEQFF. The rearrangement uses TRBV27 and TRBJ2-1; D not certain. CDR1 is MNHEY and CDR2 is SMNVEV in the germline V gene (reference sequence). CDR3 length: 14 amino acids. Between the trimmed V and J ends, which lost 4 bases and 8 bases, there was a span of 15 bases.

The rearrangement uses TRBV27 and TRBJ2-7; 7 bases match TRBD1. The J segment lost 3 bases and the V segment lost 5 bases, leaving 4 bases of the junction unmatched. The CDR3 is 13 residues long. CDR1 and CDR2 (germline): MNHEY, SMNVEV (reference sequence). CDR3 sequence: CASSPWTGYEQYF. The CDR3 nucleotides are TGTGCCAGCAGTCCCTGGACAGGCTACGAGCAGTACTTC.

This clone was seen a single time. J is TRBJ2-2 and V is TRBV7-2; D gene uncertain. Germline loops: CDR1 SGHTA, CDR2 FQGNSA. Trimming cost V 1 base and J 5 bases, with 11 bases left between them. The CDR3 runs to 15 residues. CDR3 DNA: TGTGCCAGCAGCTTAGATAGTGTTGTTACCGGGGAGCTGTTTTTT. It yields the protein CASSLDSVVTGELFF.

The J gene is TRBJ2-5, the V gene TRBV30, with D tentatively TRBD2 (6 bases). Deletions cut 0 bases from V and 9 bases from J, with 8 bases between. Germline values: CDR1 GTSNPN, CDR2 SVGIG (reference sequence). This CDR3 contains 11 residues. The DNA of the CDR3 is TGTGCCTGGAGTGTTACGGGGGCCCAGTACTTC. As protein: CAWSVTGAQYF.

This chain joins TRBV6-1 and TRBJ1-2; the match to TRBD1 covers 7 bases. V gave up 10 bases and J gave up 4 bases; unmatched junction bases: 6. Germline assignment: CDR1 MNHNS and CDR2 SASEGT. The CDR3 totals 12 residues. Written as DNA, the CDR3 is TGTGCCACCCGGACAGGACCCTATGGCTACACCTTC. Translation gives CATRTGPYGYTF.

V usage is TRBV11-2 and J usage is TRBJ2-5; maybe TRBD2 (7 bases). The CDR3 contains 15 residues. The germline V and J ends were trimmed by 4 bases and 0 bases, with 12 bases remaining between them. The germline gives CDR1 SGHAT, CDR2 FQNNGV. The CDR3 loop is CASSSRGPDQETQYF. The CDR3 bases are TGTGCCAGCAGCTCGCGGGGGCCCGACCAAGAGACCCAGTACTTC.

This clone is a singleton in its sample. V is TRBV18 and J is TRBJ2-1; D call uncertain. V shed 3 bases and J shed 0 bases, with 12 bases lying between them. The germline V gene has CDR1 KGHSH and CDR2 LQKENI. The CDR3 has 16 residues. CDR3 sequence: CASSPLTGSSYNEQFF. The CDR3 coding sequence is TGTGCCAGCTCACCGTTAACTGGTAGCTCCTACAATGAGCAGTTCTTC.

The chain joins TRBV25-1 to TRBJ2-5; no definite D call. Trimming shortened V by 11 bases and J by 2 bases, and 6 bases separated the two germline ends. Germline V gene lookup returns CDR1 MGHDK and CDR2 SYGVNS. CDR3 length: 10 residues. The CDR3: CAGLQETQYF. CDR3 coding DNA: TGTGCCGGCCTGCAAGAGACCCAGTACTTC.

The chain carries TRBV6-5 and TRBJ2-1; 11 bases fit TRBD2. J was trimmed by 7 bases and V by 6 bases; bases with no gene match: 8. The germline V gene has CDR1 MNHEY and CDR2 SVGAGI. The length of the CDR3 is 15 residues. This chain's CDR3 is CASSYLAGGLNEQFF. For the CDR3, the DNA is TGTGCCAGCAGCTACCTAGCGGGAGGATTGAATGAGCAGTTCTTC.

This chain connects TRBV6-5 to TRBJ1-5, with D perhaps matching TRBD1 (6 bases). The CDR3 length is 14 residues. The germline CDR1 and CDR2 sequences are MNHEY and SVGAGI. Trimming removed 6 bases at V and 8 bases at J, with 17 bases between. The chain's CDR3 is CASSGQLGREPQHF. Written as DNA, the CDR3 is TGTGCCAGCAGCGGACAGCTGGGGAGGGAGCCCCAGCATTTT.

The chain is built from TRBV4-1 and TRBJ1-6; 7 bases are a match to TRBD1. CDR3 size: 16 residues. Germline lookup yields CDR1 MGHRA and CDR2 YSYEKL. J gave up 0 bases and V 4 bases, and 3 bases lay outside the gene matches. CDR3 nucleotide sequence: TGCGCCAGCAGCCGCCCAGGGGGCTCCTATAATTCACCCCTCCACTTT. Translation: CASSRPGGSYNSPLHF.

This chain joins TRBV29-1 and TRBJ1-4, with 7 bases lining up with TRBD1. V gave up 7 bases and J gave up 0 bases; unmatched junction bases: 5. The CDR3 sequence is 14 residues long. The germline V gene has CDR1 SQVTM and CDR2 ANQGSEA. CDR3 loop: CSAAGTATNEKLFF. DNA of the CDR3: TGCAGCGCCGCCGGGACAGCAACTAATGAAAAACTGTTTTTT.